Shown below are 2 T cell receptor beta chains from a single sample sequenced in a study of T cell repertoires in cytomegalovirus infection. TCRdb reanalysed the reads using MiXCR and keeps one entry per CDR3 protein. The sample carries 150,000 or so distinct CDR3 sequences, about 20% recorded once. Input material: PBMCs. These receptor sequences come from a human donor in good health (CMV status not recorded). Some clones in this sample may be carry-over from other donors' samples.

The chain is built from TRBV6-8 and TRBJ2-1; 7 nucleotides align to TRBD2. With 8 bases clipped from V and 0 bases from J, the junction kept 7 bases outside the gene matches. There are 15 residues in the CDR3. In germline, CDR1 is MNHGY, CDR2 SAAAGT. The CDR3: CASGAGDDSYNEQFF. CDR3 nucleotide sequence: TGTGCCAGCGGCGCGGGAGACGACTCCTACAATGAGCAGTTCTTC.

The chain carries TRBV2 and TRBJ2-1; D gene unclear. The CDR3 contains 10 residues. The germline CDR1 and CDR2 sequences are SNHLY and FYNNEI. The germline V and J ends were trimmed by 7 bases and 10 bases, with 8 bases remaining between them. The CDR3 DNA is TGTGCCAGCATGGGCATAGAGCAGTTCTTC. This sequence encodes CASMGIEQFF.